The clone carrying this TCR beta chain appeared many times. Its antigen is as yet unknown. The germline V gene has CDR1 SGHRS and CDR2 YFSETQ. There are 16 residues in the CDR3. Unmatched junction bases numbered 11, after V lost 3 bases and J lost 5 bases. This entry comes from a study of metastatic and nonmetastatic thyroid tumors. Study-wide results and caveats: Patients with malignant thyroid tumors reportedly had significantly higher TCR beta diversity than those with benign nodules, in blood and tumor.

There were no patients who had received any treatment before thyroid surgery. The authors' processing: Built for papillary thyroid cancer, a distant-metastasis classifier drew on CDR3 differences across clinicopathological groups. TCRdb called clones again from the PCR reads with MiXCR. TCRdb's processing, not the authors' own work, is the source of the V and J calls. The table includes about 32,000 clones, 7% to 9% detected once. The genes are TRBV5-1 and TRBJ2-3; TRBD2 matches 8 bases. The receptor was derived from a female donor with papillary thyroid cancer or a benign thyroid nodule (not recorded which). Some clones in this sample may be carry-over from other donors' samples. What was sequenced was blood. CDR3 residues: CASSSSGGGSLDTQYF. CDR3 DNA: TGCGCCAGCAGCTCGTCTGGCGGGGGGAGCCTAGATACGCAGTATTTT.